The next 28 T cell receptor beta chains were all read from a single sample in a study of T cell responses to AZD1222 COVID-19 vaccine. The repertoire was sequenced with immunoSEQ multiplex PCR; TCRdb's copy has only in-frame clones and lacks some. The repertoire holds 140,000 to 150,000 clones, with roughly nine tenths as singletons. The sequences come from peripheral blood, collected on day 0 of AZD1222 vaccination. Receptors originate from an adult in good health.

This clone appeared once. The chain uses TRBV5-5 and TRBJ1-1; D may be TRBD1 (6 bases). The CDR3 totals 14 residues. CDR1 is SGHKS, CDR2 YYEKEE, per germline (reference sequence). The V end lost 0 bases, the J end lost 4 bases, and 10 bases lay between the germline ends. For the CDR3, the DNA is TGTGCCAGCAGCTTGGTTTGGGGGCCCACTGAAGCTTTCTTT. This encodes CASSLVWGPTEAFF.

This rearrangement joins TRBV7-9 to TRBJ1-6; D may be TRBD1 (5 bases). The germline CDR1 and CDR2 sequences are SEHNR and FQNEAQ (reference sequence). This CDR3 comprises 15 residues. V dropped 1 base and J dropped 5 bases, with 9 bases sitting between them. DNA of the CDR3: TGTGCCAGCAGCTTAGGTCAGGGAGATAATTCACCCCTCCACTTT. Translated: CASSLGQGDNSPLHF.

This rearrangement joins TRBV7-8 to TRBJ2-7, with TRBD2 matching over 11 bases. Germline V lookup: CDR1 SGHVS, CDR2 FQNEAQ. The CDR3 contains 15 residues. V gave up 1 base and J gave up 2 bases; unmatched junction bases: 1. The CDR3 here is CASSLVLAGAYEQYF. In DNA form, the CDR3 reads TGTGCCAGCAGCTTAGTACTAGCGGGGGCCTACGAGCAGTACTTC.

This sequence joins TRBV5-4 and TRBJ1-6, with TRBD1 as a possible D gene (6 bases). Looked up from germline, CDR1 is SGHNT and CDR2 is YYREEE (reference sequence). The CDR3 totals 15 residues. V was pared by 4 bases and J by 7 bases, with 15 bases between. CDR3 coding DNA: TGTGCCAGCAGCCCAGGAGGACAGACAAATTCACCCCTCCACTTT. This translates into CASSPGGQTNSPLHF.

The chain employs TRBV3-1 (or the pseudogene TRBV3-2) and TRBJ2-1; 7 nucleotides line up with TRBD2. Trimming took 1 base from V and 2 from J; bases not matched to a gene: 2. There are 15 residues in the CDR3. In germline, CDR1 is LGHDT, CDR2 YNNKEL (reference sequence). The CDR3 DNA reads as TGTGCCAGCAGCCAAGGGACTAGGGCCTACAATGAGCAGTTCTTC. This codes for CASSQGTRAYNEQFF.

This clone showed up just a few times. The chain is built from TRBV7-9 and TRBJ1-1, with a tentative D call TRBD1 (5 bases). V lost 5 bases and J lost 2, with 18 bases in between. Looked up from germline, CDR1 is SEHNR and CDR2 is FQNEAQ (reference sequence). The CDR3 runs 16 residues. In DNA, the CDR3 is TGTGCCAGCAGCGCAGGTCAGGGCGTTGGTAACACTGAAGCTTTCTTT. It is translated as CASSAGQGVGNTEAFF. Using reference TRBV7-9 and TRBJ1-1 for the parts outside the CDR3, the full variable domain is DTGVSQNPRHKITKRGQNVTFRCDPISEHNRLYWYRQTLGQGPEFLTYFQNEAQLEKSRLLSDRFSAERPKGSFSTLEIQRTEQGDSAMYLCASSAGQGVGNTEAFFGQGTRLTVV.

CDR3 nucleotides: TGTGCCAGTAGTATAGTGGGCTCGGGGCAGGATGGCTACACCTTC. Encoded protein: CASSIVGSGQDGYTF. The chain has TRBV19 and TRBJ1-2; TRBD1 might be the D (5 bases). V lost 1 base to trimming and J lost 6 bases, with 15 bases between them. This CDR3 spans 15 amino acids. The germline V gene encodes CDR1 LNHDA and CDR2 SQIVND (reference sequence).

The V and J genes are TRBV5-1 and TRBJ1-3; 7 bases are shared with TRBD1. Germline CDR1 reads SGHRS; CDR2 reads YFSETQ. This CDR3 has 15 residues. V shed 3 bases and J 0 bases; nucleotides not matched to a gene: 3. This CDR3 reads CASSSGQSSGNTIYF. CDR3 DNA sequence: TGCGCCAGCAGCTCGGGACAGAGCTCTGGAAACACCATATATTTT.

This sequence joins TRBV10-3 and TRBJ2-3; D ambiguous. The V end was cut by 6 bases, the J end by 2 bases, with 3 bases between. The CDR3 runs 11 residues. Germline V gives CDR1 ENHRY, CDR2 SYGVKD. CDR3 DNA: TGTGCCATCAGGTCCACAGATACGCAGTATTTT. Amino acid sequence: CAIRSTDTQYF.

The genes are TRBV30 and TRBJ1-6, with no clear D. CDR1 GTSNPN and CDR2 SVGIG come from the germline V gene (reference sequence). The length of the CDR3 is 12 residues. V was cut by 3 bases and J by 9 bases, with 9 bases left in between. The CDR3 region has the DNA TGTGCCTGGAGCCAAACAACTTCACCCCTCCACTTT. The encoded protein is CAWSQTTSPLHF.

This clone occurred once. The J gene is TRBJ1-1, the V gene TRBV6-2 or TRBV6-3, with TRBD1 matching 7 bases. CDR1 MNHEY and CDR2 SVGEGT come from the germline V gene. The trim removed 5 bases at V and 1 base at J, leaving 10 bases unmatched. This CDR3 is 16 amino acids long. The CDR3 DNA reads TGTGCCAGCAGTCCCAACCGACAGGGACGGAACACTGAAGCTTTCTTT. Its translation is CASSPNRQGRNTEAFF.

The V gene is TRBV7-3, the J gene TRBJ1-2; TRBD1 matches 9 bases. V was clipped by 4 bases and J by 7 bases; unmatched bases: 7. The germline V gene has CDR1 SGHTA and CDR2 FQGTGA. The CDR3 runs 14 residues. In DNA form, the CDR3 reads TGTGCCAGCAGCTCACTTGACAGGGGGTTTGGCTACACCTTC. Its protein product is CASSSLDRGFGYTF.

The V and J genes are TRBV18 and TRBJ2-2; D call uncertain. V dropped 3 bases and J dropped 4 bases, with 9 bases sitting between them. The length of the CDR3 is 14 residues. The germline V gene encodes CDR1 KGHSH and CDR2 LQKENI. This CDR3 reads CASSPLPSTGELFF. The CDR3 DNA reads TGTGCCAGCTCACCCCTGCCTTCCACCGGGGAGCTGTTTTTT.

This clone has just one count. The chain joins TRBV5-1 to TRBJ2-5, with D perhaps assigned TRBD1 or TRBD2 (6 bases each). V was cut by 3 bases and J by 5 bases, with 8 bases left in between. The CDR3 covers 12 residues. Looked up from germline, CDR1 is SGHRS and CDR2 is YFSETQ. CDR3 residues: CASSWGAETQYF. In DNA form, the CDR3 reads TGCGCCAGCAGCTGGGGGGCTGAGACCCAGTACTTC. The entire variable domain, with the rest obtained from reference TRBV5-1 and TRBJ2-5, is as follows: KAGVTQTPRYLIKTRGQQVTLSCSPISGHRSVSWYQQTPGQGLQFLFEYFSETQRNKGNFPGRFSGRQFSNSRSEMNVSTLELGDSALYLCASSWGAETQYFGPGTRLLVL.

This chain's CDR3 is CAISELYNSPLHF. CDR3 in DNA: TGTGCCATCAGTGAACTGTATAATTCACCCCTCCACTTT. The genes are TRBV10-3 and TRBJ1-6, with D unclear. The CDR3 loop spans 13 amino acids. Germline loops: CDR1 ENHRY, CDR2 SYGVKD. The V gene lost 3 bases and the J gene lost 4 bases, with 4 bases spanning the gap.

This clone came up a few times. The chain joins TRBV6-2 or TRBV6-3 to TRBJ2-7, with 9 bases identical to TRBD1. Germline-derived CDR1 and CDR2 are MNHEY and SVGEGT. This CDR3 is 14 amino acids long. With V trimmed by 0 bases and J by 3 bases, 0 bases remained unmatched. The CDR3, as DNA: TGTGCCAGCAGTTACTCGACAGGGGGCTACGAGCAGTACTTC. This encodes CASSYSTGGYEQYF.

The V and J genes are TRBV10-3 and TRBJ2-7; TRBD2 matches at 12 bases. The CDR3 has 16 amino acids. V dropped 6 bases and J dropped 1; count of bases not matched to a gene: 7. Looked up from germline, CDR1 is ENHRY and CDR2 is SYGVKD. The DNA of the CDR3 is TGTGCCATCAGGGGGGGTGGGACTAGCGGGTCCTACGAGCAGTACTTC. Translation gives CAIRGGGTSGSYEQYF.

The rearrangement links TRBV18 to TRBJ2-7, with D tentatively TRBD2 (5 bases). The CDR3 consists of 16 residues. Germline V gene lookup returns CDR1 KGHSH and CDR2 LQKENI. V shed 2 bases and J shed 0 bases, with 14 bases lying between them. CDR3 region: CASSPLRGGSSYEQYF. The CDR3 DNA reads TGTGCCAGCTCACCATTGAGAGGTGGGAGCTCCTACGAGCAGTACTTC.

V and J are TRBV27 and TRBJ1-1, with a weak D call TRBD1 (6 bases). CDR3 size: 14 residues. The ends were cut back, 3 bases at V and 5 bases at J, with 13 bases in the middle. Germline V gives CDR1 MNHEY, CDR2 SMNVEV (reference sequence). CDR3 region: CASSFGGGPTEAFF. CDR3 DNA: TGTGCCAGCAGTTTCGGAGGGGGTCCAACTGAAGCTTTCTTT.

V is TRBV5-3 and J is TRBJ1-1, with D unresolved. TRBV5-3 is sorted into the ORF group, with uncertain function. Trimming removed 2 bases from V and 7 bases from J, with 15 bases in between. CDR3 size: 14 residues. CDR3 sequence (DNA): TGTGCCAGAAGCTTCCTAACATCCGGAGGTGAAGCTTTCTTT. It specifies CARSFLTSGGEAFF.

V is TRBV10-3 and J is TRBJ1-5; no reliable D call. Trimming shortened V by 5 bases and J by 1 base, and 15 bases separated the two germline ends. This CDR3 spans 16 amino acids. Per the germline V gene, CDR1 is ENHRY and CDR2 is SYGVKD. This chain's CDR3 is CAISPTRVGSNQPQHF. CDR3 bases: TGTGCCATCAGTCCCACAAGGGTAGGGAGCAATCAGCCCCAGCATTTT.

The rearrangement uses TRBV28 and TRBJ2-3; D is ambiguous. V gave up 1 base and J gave up 4 bases, with 9 bases separating them. The germline CDR1 and CDR2 sequences are MDHEN and SYDVKM. The CDR3 runs 14 residues. CDR3 amino acids: CASSLFSRSDTQYF. The CDR3 DNA is TGTGCCAGCAGTTTATTTTCTAGATCAGATACGCAGTATTTT.

The gene calls are TRBV25-1 and TRBJ1-2; D gene ambiguous. CDR3 size: 14 residues. V gave up 5 bases and J gave up 4 bases, with 14 bases separating them. Germline CDR1 is MGHDK and CDR2 is SYGVNS. The CDR3 DNA sequence: TGTGCCAGCAGTCCGCCATCCGGGATCTATGGCTACACCTTC. It specifies CASSPPSGIYGYTF.

The chain links TRBV5-5 to TRBJ1-1; D call uncertain. V dropped 2 bases and J dropped 0 bases, with 5 bases sitting between them. CDR1 and CDR2 from the germline V gene are SGHKS and YYEKEE (reference sequence). This CDR3 is built from 13 residues. The CDR3 coding sequence is TGTGCCAGCAGCTTCATCCTGAACACTGAAGCTTTCTTT. Its protein product is CASSFILNTEAFF.

The genes are TRBV3-1 (or the pseudogene TRBV3-2) and TRBJ2-7, with a weak D call TRBD1 (5 bases). The germline CDR1 and CDR2 sequences are LGHDT and YNNKEL (reference sequence). This CDR3 spans 13 amino acids. V lost 5 bases, J lost 5 bases, and 13 bases lay in between. This chain's CDR3 is CASSLGVADEQYF. CDR3 DNA sequence: TGTGCCAGCAGCTTAGGGGTAGCAGACGAGCAGTACTTC.

The genes are TRBV7-9 and TRBJ1-2, with D tentatively TRBD1 (6 bases). Germline V CDR1 and CDR2: SEHNR, FQNEAQ (reference sequence). This CDR3 comprises 14 residues. V lost 3 bases and J lost 4, with 12 bases in between. The DNA for the CDR3 is TGTGCCAGCAGCTTGGGGGCCGCAATCTATGGCTACACCTTC. This gives the protein CASSLGAAIYGYTF.

The rearrangement joins TRBV7-9 to TRBJ2-1, with TRBD2 matching 11 bases. The CDR3 runs 14 residues. Trimming cost V 5 bases and J 6 bases; bases outside gene matches: 3. Germline V gene lookup returns CDR1 SEHNR and CDR2 FQNEAQ (reference sequence). The chain's CDR3 is CASSKGLAVNEQFF. CDR3 DNA: TGTGCCAGCAGCAAGGGACTAGCGGTCAATGAGCAGTTCTTC.

This chain connects TRBV5-4 to TRBJ2-5, with TRBD2 matching 7 bases. This CDR3 is 14 amino acids long. Germline CDR1 is SGHNT and CDR2 is YYREEE (reference sequence). V shed 3 bases, J shed 3 bases, and the junction held 5 bases outside the gene matches. The CDR3 nucleotides read TGTGCCAGCAGCTCTATGGCGGGAGAAGAGACCCAGTACTTC. Translating gives CASSSMAGEETQYF.